This entry describes one T cell receptor beta chain. The clone's antigen remains unknown. No qualities accompany the bases; no much larger clone lies one base away. Libraries were prepared through PCR. Sequenced on an Illumina HiSeq 2500. TCR libraries were prepared with molecular barcoding, using unique molecular identifiers to normalize TCRbeta repertoire quantification. The public sequencing data were trimmed at Q25 with fastp and processed into clonotypes with MiXCR by TCRdb, which kept only in-frame beta chains. Rows with a matching CDR3 protein are joined into one entry that keeps the most common DNA and genes. For this sample there are hundreds of thousands of distinct CDR3 sequences; around a third appear just once. The ten largest account for approximately 2.3% of the sample. The source of the sample is a study of T-cell reconstitution after alpha-beta-depleted transplantation in children (dated by TCRdb to the mid-2010s). With respect to the entire study: T-cell immune reconstitution after TCRalphabeta/CD19-depleted allogeneic hematopoietic cell transplantation in children was quantitatively tracked in the study by means of TCR repertoire profiling.

This clonotype originated in a human donor who donated a stem cell graft to a child with aplastic anemia. The material sequenced was PBMCs from the stem cell graft donor, taken from the stem cell graft.

Here is the DNA: TGCGCCAGCAGCCAGAAGACAGTGGGCCTAGGGAGTTTAAACACCGGGGAGCTGTTTTTT. Its protein product is CASSQKTVGLGSLNTGELFF. The rearranged chain carries TRBV4-3 and TRBJ2-2, with the D gene possibly TRBD1 or TRBD2, each one fitting 5 bases. CDR1 LGHNA and CDR2 YSLEER are derived from the germline V gene. The cysteine opens and the phenylalanine closes a CDR3 of 20 amino acids. The kept DNA is CDR3 alone, 60 bases in frame from the first base. Deletion took 3 bases off V and 2 bases off J, with a span of 25 bases between the germline ends.